Below, one T cell receptor (beta chain) is given with its context. What it binds is not known. Germline V gives CDR1 LGHNA, CDR2 YNFKEQ. The CDR3 spans 17 residues. V was pared by 0 bases and J by 1 base, with 13 bases between. This sample is part of a study of cytomegalovirus exposure and HLA in healthy donors. It was with 60 Vbeta and 13 Jbeta primers that the PCR ran. Using immunoSEQ multiplex PCR, the repertoire was profiled, and TCRdb retains in-frame clones only, with some absent. The profile shows approximately 170,000 clones, approximately 81% of them singletons. Study results and limitations: Follow-up analysis found HLA locus-dependent TCR association rates, highest for DRB1 and lowest for HLA-C.

The sequenced sample was PBMCs. The gene calls are TRBV4-2 and TRBJ1-5; D remains unclear. The sequence came from a man aged 25-45 years in good health and CMV-seropositive. CDR3 residues: CASSQDPFGGSNQPQHF. The CDR3 DNA sequence: TGTGCCAGCAGCCAAGATCCTTTCGGCGGGAGCAATCAGCCCCAGCATTTT.